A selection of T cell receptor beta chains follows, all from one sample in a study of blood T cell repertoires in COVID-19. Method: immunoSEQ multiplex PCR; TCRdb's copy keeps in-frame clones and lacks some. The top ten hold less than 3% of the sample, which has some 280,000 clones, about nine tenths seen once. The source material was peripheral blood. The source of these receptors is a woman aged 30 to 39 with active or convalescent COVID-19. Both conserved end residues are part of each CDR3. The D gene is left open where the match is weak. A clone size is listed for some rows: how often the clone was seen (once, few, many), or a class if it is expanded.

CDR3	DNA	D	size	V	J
CASSQKLAGGGTGELFF	TGTGCCAGCAGCCAAAAACTAGCGGGGGGAGGGACCGGGGAGCTGTTTTTT	TRBD2	NA	TRBV4-2	TRBJ2-2
CASSAGLSYGEQYF	TGTGCCAGCAGTGCCGGACTATCCTACGGCGAGCAGTACTTC	NA	NA	TRBV6-4	TRBJ2-7
CASRGQGSEHNSPLHF	TGTGCCAGCAGGGGTCAAGGGAGTGAACATAATTCACCCCTCCACTTT	NA	NA	TRBV28	TRBJ1-6
CASSQDTYEGGTGELFF	TGTGCCAGCAGCCAAGATACTTACGAGGGAGGGACCGGGGAGCTGTTTTTT	TRBD2	NA	TRBV3-1/TRBV3-2	TRBJ2-2
CAWSGTGGYNSPLHF	TGTGCCTGGAGTGGGACAGGGGGGTATAATTCACCCCTCCACTTT	TRBD1	NA	TRBV30	TRBJ1-6
CASRSEAGNTIYF	TGTGCCAGCAGATCCGAGGCTGGAAACACCATATATTTT	NA	NA	TRBV2	TRBJ1-3
CASSLDRGGEQYF	TGTGCCAGCAGCTTAGATAGAGGTGGGGAGCAGTACTTC	NA	NA	TRBV11-2	TRBJ2-7
CASIPPGDRGNTEAFF	TGTGCCAGTATTCCCCCAGGGGACAGGGGGAACACTGAAGCTTTCTTT	TRBD1	few	TRBV19	TRBJ1-1
CAITPSGGPNEQFF	TGTGCCATCACGCCTAGCGGGGGGCCAAATGAGCAGTTCTTC	TRBD2	NA	TRBV10-3	TRBJ2-1
CASSRTGANYGYTF	TGCGCCAGCAGCCGTACAGGAGCTAACTATGGCTACACCTTC	NA	NA	TRBV4-3	TRBJ1-2
CASSYSPLGIATDTQYF	TGTGCCAGCAGTTACTCTCCACTAGGGATCGCCACAGATACGCAGTATTTT	NA	few	TRBV6-2/TRBV6-3	TRBJ2-3
CASSGYWGNTIYF	TGTGCCAGTAGCGGTTATTGGGGAAACACCATATATTTT	NA	once	TRBV19	TRBJ1-3
CASSLDRGGSPLHF	TGTGCCAGCAGCTTAGATCGGGGAGGGTCACCCCTCCACTTT	NA	NA	TRBV7-8	TRBJ1-6
CASSPRRRAGDKQETQYF	TGTGCCAGCAGCCCCCGTCGTCGCGCGGGGGATAAACAAGAGACCCAGTACTTC	TRBD2	NA	TRBV11-2	TRBJ2-5
CASSLPTGSYEQYF	TGTGCCAGCAGTTTACCCACAGGCTCCTACGAGCAGTACTTC	NA	NA	TRBV28	TRBJ2-7
CASSDREESGAFF	TGTGCCAGCAGCGATCGAGAGGAATCCGGCGCTTTCTTT	NA	NA	TRBV2	TRBJ1-1
CASSPGLYSNQPQHF	TGTGCCAGTAGTCCGGGATTGTATAGCAATCAGCCCCAGCATTTT	NA	few	TRBV19	TRBJ1-5
CASSHGQNQPQHF	TGTGCCAGCAGCCACGGACAAAATCAGCCCCAGCATTTT	NA	NA	TRBV12-3/TRBV12-4	TRBJ1-5
CASSEPTGPYSGANVLTF	TGCGCCAGCAGTGAGCCGACAGGGCCCTACTCTGGGGCCAACGTCCTGACTTTC	TRBD1	NA	TRBV10-2	TRBJ2-6
CASRFGDREHYEQYF	TGCGCCAGCAGGTTTGGGGACAGGGAGCACTACGAGCAGTACTTC	TRBD1	NA	TRBV5-1	TRBJ2-7
CASSNGQGATGELFF	TGTGCCAGCAGTAACGGACAGGGGGCGACCGGGGAGCTGTTTTTT	TRBD1	NA	TRBV6-2/TRBV6-3	TRBJ2-2
CASSATSGGADTQYF	TGTGCCAGCAGTGCGACTAGCGGGGGGGCAGATACGCAGTATTTT	TRBD2	NA	TRBV2	TRBJ2-3
CASSLQGRNQPQHF	TGTGCCAGCAGCTTGCAGGGCCGTAATCAGCCCCAGCATTTT	NA	few	TRBV7-2	TRBJ1-5
CASSLAHTSGTGVHEQFF	TGTGCCAGCAGCTTAGCCCACACTTCCGGGACAGGGGTCCATGAGCAGTTCTTC	TRBD1	NA	TRBV7-6	TRBJ2-1
CASGVRGNYNEQFF	TGTGCCAGTGGCGTGCGGGGGAATTACAATGAGCAGTTCTTC	TRBD2	NA	TRBV19	TRBJ2-1
CSVGHLEAFF	TGCAGCGTTGGACACCTAGAAGCTTTCTTT	NA	NA	TRBV29-1	TRBJ1-1
CASSYGANTEAFF	TGCGCCAGCAGTTATGGGGCGAACACTGAAGCTTTCTTT	NA	NA	TRBV4-3	TRBJ1-1
CASSLEDRARSGPLHF	TGTGCCAGCAGCTTAGAAGACAGGGCCCGTTCTGGGCCCCTCCACTTT	TRBD1	few	TRBV11-2	TRBJ1-6
CASSEEQGRGETQYF	TGTGCCAGCAGTGAAGAGCAGGGGAGGGGAGAGACCCAGTACTTC	NA	NA	TRBV2	TRBJ2-5
CASSPGGRTEAFF	TGTGCCAGCAGCCCAGGAGGGAGGACTGAAGCTTTCTTT	NA	NA	TRBV11-3	TRBJ1-1
CASSSLSGGLSYEQYF	TGTGCCAGCAGTTCCCTTAGCGGGGGCCTATCCTACGAGCAGTACTTC	TRBD2	NA	TRBV28	TRBJ2-7
CASSTDREYNEQFF	TGTGCCAGTAGTACGGACAGGGAATACAATGAGCAGTTCTTC	TRBD1	NA	TRBV19	TRBJ2-1
CASSSGRGSADGNTIYF	TGTGCCAGCAGTTCGGGCAGGGGGTCTGCGGATGGAAACACCATATATTTT	TRBD1	NA	TRBV6-8	TRBJ1-3
CASSTFTGGREQYF	TGTGCCAGCAGCACTTTCACGGGGGGGCGCGAGCAGTACTTC	TRBD2	NA	TRBV27	TRBJ2-7
CASSQASLRDEKLFF	TGCGCCAGCAGCCAAGCGTCCCTTCGGGATGAAAAACTGTTTTTT	NA	NA	TRBV4-1	TRBJ1-4
CASTPRWGSGYGYTF	TGTGCCAGTACTCCTCGTTGGGGGAGCGGGTATGGCTACACCTTC	NA	few	TRBV19	TRBJ1-2
CASSLYTGELFF	TGCGCCAGCAGCTTGTATACCGGGGAGCTGTTTTTT	NA	NA	TRBV5-1	TRBJ2-2
CATGQGTYGGYTF	TGTGCCACCGGACAGGGAACCTACGGGGGCTACACCTTC	TRBD1	once	TRBV15	TRBJ1-2
CASSLLGGGIGYGYTF	TGTGCCAGCAGTCTCCTGGGGGGGGGAATTGGCTATGGCTACACCTTC	NA	NA	TRBV28	TRBJ1-2
CASRPGQGRNQPQHF	TGTGCCAGTAGACCGGGACAGGGCCGAAATCAGCCCCAGCATTTT	TRBD1	NA	TRBV19	TRBJ1-5
CASNLTPLDRARYEQYF	TGTGCCAGCAACCTGACCCCCCTTGACAGGGCACGTTACGAGCAGTACTTC	TRBD1	once	TRBV7-8	TRBJ2-7
CASSLGLSGNTIYF	TGCGCCAGCAGCCTAGGTCTCTCTGGAAACACCATATATTTT	NA	NA	TRBV5-1	TRBJ1-3
CASSLGSGGAETQYF	TGTGCCAGCAGCTTAGGTAGCGGGGGGGCCGAGACCCAGTACTTC	TRBD2	NA	TRBV7-9	TRBJ2-5
CASSSGLFSSYNEQFF	TGTGCCAGCAGCTCGGGACTTTTTAGTTCCTACAATGAGCAGTTCTTC	NA	NA	TRBV7-9	TRBJ2-1
CASSFTGVSTEAFF	TGTGCCAGCAGCTTTACAGGGGTTAGTACTGAAGCTTTCTTT	TRBD1	once	TRBV7-9	TRBJ1-1
CASSPQRGGTGELFF	TGTGCCAGCTCACCACAGAGGGGAGGCACCGGGGAGCTGTTTTTT	NA	NA	TRBV18	TRBJ2-2